These 2 T cell receptor beta chains came from one sample sequenced in a study of preoperative IRX-2 immunotherapy in early breast cancer. Described treatment: preoperative locoregional IRX-2 cytokine immunotherapy. The method was immunoSEQ multiplex PCR; TCRdb's version includes in-frame clones alone and lacks a portion of them. This sample has 90,000 to 100,000 clones, with 86% found just once. Sequencing was performed on tumor tissue, taken after IRX-2 immunotherapy. These receptors all come from a human donor with breast cancer.

This clone was found a few times. The V gene is TRBV19, the J gene TRBJ2-7, with 13 bases fitting TRBD2. The J segment lost 6 bases and the V segment lost 1 base, leaving 6 bases of the junction unmatched. Germline CDR1 LNHDA, CDR2 SQIVND (reference sequence). The CDR3 length is 16 residues. CDR3 sequence (DNA): TGTGCCAGTAGTATAGGGACTAGCGGGAGAGGTTCCGAGCAGTACTTC. As protein: CASSIGTSGRGSEQYF.

The gene calls are TRBV11-3 and TRBJ2-4, with D perhaps matching TRBD1 or TRBD2 (5 bases each). The CDR3 sequence is 15 residues long. V was pared by 0 bases and J by 9 bases, with 15 bases between. CDR1 SGHNT and CDR2 YENEEA come from the germline V gene. In nucleotides, the CDR3 is TGTGCCAGCAGCTTAGAGGGACGTTACGGGACCATTCAGTACTTC. Translated, it gives CASSLEGRYGTIQYF.